A single sample gave rise to the 17 T cell receptor beta chains below, sequenced in a study of response to subunit inactivated influenza vaccine. TCRdb itself ran the RT-PCR reads through MiXCR, one entry per CDR3 protein. The sample holds 550,000 to 800,000 distinct CDR3 sequences, around 14% seen once. The sequencing here drew on PBMCs from blood, taken roughly 13 days after vaccination. Source of these receptors: a man aged 50-59 years who received an inactivated influenza vaccine.

The chain uses TRBV20-1 and TRBJ2-7, with TRBD2 matching 10 bases. V shed 5 bases, J shed 4 bases, and the junction held 8 bases outside the gene matches. CDR3 size: 14 residues. CDR1 and CDR2 (germline): DFQATT, SNEGSKA (reference sequence). As DNA, the CDR3 is TGCAGTGCTGCAAGCGGGAGGGCCGGGTACGAGCAGTACTTC. Encoded protein: CSAASGRAGYEQYF.

The chain couples TRBV9 to TRBJ2-3; 9 bases map to TRBD2. J gave up 6 bases and V 0 bases, and 8 bases lay outside the gene matches. The CDR3 is 16 residues long. Germline-derived CDR1 and CDR2 are SGDLS and YYNGEE. DNA for the CDR3: TGTGCCAGCAGCGTAGTTGCGGGAGGGCCACGGGATACGCAGTATTTT. Translated, it gives CASSVVAGGPRDTQYF.

The chain recombines TRBV18 with TRBJ2-1; 10 bases map to TRBD1. CDR3 length: 14 residues. Germline V gene lookup returns CDR1 KGHSH and CDR2 LQKENI. Germline trimming cut 3 bases from V and 7 bases from J; bases unmatched to any gene: 3. The CDR3 spells CASSPGQGINEQFF. The CDR3 region has the DNA TGTGCCAGCTCACCGGGACAGGGGATTAATGAGCAGTTCTTC.

The chain links TRBV7-8 to TRBJ2-1, with 8 bases matching TRBD2. Looked up from germline, CDR1 is SGHVS and CDR2 is FQNEAQ. The CDR3 spans 15 residues. V lost 1 base, J lost 5 bases, and 4 bases stayed unmatched. Written as DNA, the CDR3 is TGTGCCAGCAGCTTAGTTGCGGGAGGTAACAATGAGCAGTTCTTC. It encodes CASSLVAGGNNEQFF. The complete variable domain, with remaining parts taken from reference TRBV7-8 and TRBJ2-1, reads GAGVSQSPRYKVAKRGQDVALRCDPISGHVSLFWYQQALGQGPEFLTYFQNEAQLDKSGLPSDRFFAERPEGSVSTLKIQRTQQEDSAVYLCASSLVAGGNNEQFFGPGTRLTVL.

CDR3 nucleotides: TGCGCCAGCAGCCAACCTTCCGGGACAGGGGTTGACACCGGGGAGCTGTTTTTT. It codes for CASSQPSGTGVDTGELFF. V gene TRBV4-1 combines with J gene TRBJ2-2, with 10 bases that match TRBD1. This CDR3 is built from 18 residues. CDR1 MGHRA and CDR2 YSYEKL come from the germline V gene. Trimming removed 2 bases from V and 3 bases from J; junction bases left unmatched: 9.

This clonotype was picked up a small number of times. V usage is TRBV6-1 and J usage is TRBJ2-4; 8 bases are shared with TRBD2. From germline, CDR1 is MNHNS and CDR2 SASEGT. V lost 7 bases to trimming and J lost 8 bases; unmatched junction nucleotides: 10. The CDR3 covers 14 residues. CDR3 amino acids: CASTPRSGGDIQYF. The CDR3 coding sequence is TGTGCCAGCACCCCCAGGTCGGGGGGGGACATTCAGTACTTC.

The rearrangement joins TRBV11-2 to TRBJ1-1, with a tentative D call TRBD1 (5 bases). Germline V gene data show CDR1 as SGHAT and CDR2 as FQNNGV. The CDR3 covers 14 residues. Trimming removed 7 bases at V and 4 bases at J, with 16 bases between. The CDR3 region is CASTHPAGVTEAFF. The CDR3 DNA sequence: TGTGCCAGCACTCATCCCGCGGGGGTCACTGAAGCTTTCTTT.

The V gene is TRBV9, the J gene TRBJ1-6; tentatively, D is TRBD1 (5 bases). CDR1 and CDR2 from the germline V gene are SGDLS and YYNGEE. The CDR3 sequence is 15 residues long. Trimming shortened V by 0 bases and J by 5 bases, and 9 bases separated the two germline ends. The CDR3 loop is CASSVGETDNSPLHF. The CDR3 coding sequence is TGTGCCAGCAGCGTAGGGGAGACAGATAATTCACCCCTCCACTTT. Variable domain in full (rest from reference TRBV9 and TRBJ1-6): DSGVTQTPKHLITATGQRVTLRCSPRSGDLSVYWYQQSLDQGLQFLIQYYNGEERAKGNILERFSAQQFPDLHSELNLSSLELGDSALYFCASSVGETDNSPLHFGNGTRLTVT.

The V gene is TRBV7-7, the J gene TRBJ2-7, with D unclear. The germline V and J ends were trimmed by 4 bases and 6 bases, with 13 bases remaining between them. CDR3 length equals 13 residues. The germline gives CDR1 SSHAT, CDR2 FNYEAQ (reference sequence). Written as DNA, the CDR3 is TGTGCCAGCAGCTATAAGGCCTTCTCCGAGCAGTACTTC. Translation: CASSYKAFSEQYF.

The chain couples TRBV20-1 to TRBJ1-2; 8 bases are shared with TRBD1. The trim removed 2 bases at V and 2 bases at J, leaving 4 bases unmatched. The CDR3 is made up of 14 amino acids. Germline V gene lookup returns CDR1 DFQATT and CDR2 SNEGSKA (reference sequence). The CDR3 region is CSARMGQENYGYTF. DNA of the CDR3: TGCAGTGCTAGAATGGGACAGGAGAACTATGGCTACACCTTC.

This clonotype was seen only a few times. This rearrangement joins TRBV28 to TRBJ2-4, with a possible D match to TRBD2 (5 bases). Trimming shortened V by 1 base and J by 3 bases, and 13 bases separated the two germline ends. CDR3 length: 16 residues. CDR1 MDHEN and CDR2 SYDVKM come from the germline V gene. CDR3 region: CASSLLQARGKNIQYF. The CDR3 nucleotides read TGTGCCAGCAGTTTATTGCAGGCCCGGGGCAAAAACATTCAGTACTTC.

The rearrangement joins TRBV18 to TRBJ2-4; D not resolved. Germline lookup yields CDR1 KGHSH and CDR2 LQKENI. Trimming removed 3 bases from V and 5 bases from J, with 20 bases in between. The CDR3 covers 17 residues. Here the CDR3 DNA reads TGTGCCAGCTCACCTACTCGAGGACGGTCCTTAGAAAACATTCAGTACTTC. Protein product: CASSPTRGRSLENIQYF.

The V and J genes are TRBV7-6 and TRBJ2-1, with D possibly called TRBD1 or TRBD2 (5 bases each). Germline CDR1 and CDR2: SGHVS and FNYEAQ. Between the trimmed V and J ends, which lost 1 base and 6 bases, there was a span of 16 bases. This CDR3 has 16 residues. The CDR3 loop is CASSLEVEGKGNEQFF. CDR3 DNA: TGTGCCAGCAGCTTAGAGGTTGAGGGGAAAGGCAATGAGCAGTTCTTC.

This clonotype appeared many times. The chain joins TRBV5-1 to TRBJ1-4, with D hard to call. The CDR3 sequence is 14 residues long. V lost 1 base and J 0 bases, leaving 4 bases between the germline ends. The germline gives CDR1 SGHRS, CDR2 YFSETQ. The CDR3 nucleotides are TGCGCCAGCAGCTTGACAGCAACTAATGAAAAACTGTTTTTT. Its translation: CASSLTATNEKLFF.

The rearrangement links TRBV5-1 to TRBJ2-3; D not certain. Germline loops: CDR1 SGHRS, CDR2 YFSETQ. The CDR3 is 12 amino acids. V was shortened by 6 bases and J by 6 bases, with 11 bases between the two germline ends. CDR3 nucleotide sequence: TGCGCCAGCAAGGGCGCCGGGGATACGCAGTATTTT. Amino acids: CASKGAGDTQYF.

This clonotype was counted between two and nine times. The chain links TRBV2 to TRBJ2-1, with 8 positions matching TRBD1. The CDR3 loop spans 12 amino acids. Germline V CDR1 and CDR2: SNHLY, FYNNEI. V lost 6 bases and J lost 5; bases outside the gene matches: 0. CDR3 sequence (DNA): TGTGCCAGCAGACAGGGGGACAATGAGCAGTTCTTC. Translation gives CASRQGDNEQFF.

This clonotype was recorded a few times. The chain carries TRBV3-1 and TRBJ1-4; TRBD1 matches at 8 bases. CDR1 and CDR2 from the germline V gene are LGHDT and YNNKEL (reference sequence). The CDR3 loop spans 15 amino acids. The J segment lost 6 bases and the V segment lost 1 base, leaving 4 bases of the junction unmatched. CDR3 residues: CASSQAQGAYEKLFF. The CDR3 bases are TGTGCCAGCAGCCAAGCCCAGGGGGCGTATGAAAAACTGTTTTTT.